These 26 T cell receptor beta chains originate from one sample sequenced in a study of post-analysis software for immune sequencing data. General study findings and limits: Controls showed lower frequencies than patients for four to six TRBV segments, and TRBV5-6, TRBV5-1 and TRBV20-1 were among these.

The authors incorporated unique molecular identifiers into the TCR beta cDNA libraries. TCRdb used MiXCR to reprocess the PCR reads, holding one entry per CDR3 protein. The data show roughly 800,000 distinct CDR3 sequences, more than 45% seen once. Which antigens these TCRs recognize remains unknown. The sequencing input was blood. The receptor source for this set is a girl between 10 and 17 years old with multiple sclerosis.

This clonotype was counted only a few times. This sequence joins TRBV14 and TRBJ2-6; D is perhaps TRBD2 (6 bases). Trimming removed 4 bases from V and 0 bases from J, with 19 bases in between. The CDR3 runs 19 residues. The V gene's germline CDR1 is SGHDN and CDR2 FVKESK. CDR3 protein: CASSPFGGLRSSGANVLTF. CDR3 DNA sequence: TGTGCCAGCAGCCCGTTCGGGGGTTTACGATCCTCTGGGGCCAACGTCCTGACTTTC. Full variable domain (rest looked up from reference TRBV14 and TRBJ2-6): EAGVTQFPSHSVIEKGQTVTLRCDPISGHDNLYWYRRVMGKEIKFLLHFVKESKQDESGMPNNRFLAERTGGTYSTLKVQPAELEDSGVYFCASSPFGGLRSSGANVLTFGAGSRLTVL.

The V call is TRBV7-9, the J call TRBJ2-2, with 7 bases aligning to TRBD2. Trimming took 10 bases from V and 6 from J; bases not matched to a gene: 11. Germline V gene sequence: CDR1 SEHNR, CDR2 FQNEAQ (reference sequence). This CDR3 has 14 residues. CDR3 region: CATRWTGGAGELFF. The CDR3 DNA is TGTGCCACTCGATGGACGGGAGGCGCCGGGGAGCTGTTTTTT.

This chain joins TRBV15 and TRBJ1-6, with D perhaps matching TRBD1 (5 bases). Trimming pared 0 bases from V and 9 bases from J, leaving 18 bases between. The CDR3 has 17 residues. Germline assignment: CDR1 LNHNV and CDR2 YYDKDF (reference sequence). The CDR3 nucleotides are TGTGCCACCAGCAGAGACGGCCTTACAGGAATTGGTTCACCCCTCCACTTT. This gives the protein CATSRDGLTGIGSPLHF.

This clonotype has only a few counts. The chain has TRBV20-1 and TRBJ2-7, with 12 bases identical to TRBD1. Germline V lookup: CDR1 DFQATT, CDR2 SNEGSKA (reference sequence). V dropped 5 bases and J dropped 3; count of bases not matched to a gene: 8. This CDR3 comprises 15 residues. CDR3 sequence reads: CSALLWDRGLYEQYF. In nucleotides, the CDR3 is TGCAGTGCTCTCCTTTGGGACAGGGGGCTCTACGAGCAGTACTTC.

V and J are TRBV5-6 and TRBJ2-5, with TRBD1 as a possible D gene (5 bases). The germline CDR1 and CDR2 sequences are SGHDT and YYEEEE. Between the trimmed V and J ends, which lost 6 bases and 5 bases, there was a span of 17 bases. CDR3 length: 14 amino acids. CDR3 coding DNA: TGTGCCAGCACCTGGTCAGGGATCAGGGAGACCCAGTACTTC. Translation gives CASTWSGIRETQYF. The variable domain in full, with the rest retrieved from reference TRBV5-6 and TRBJ2-5, is DAGVTQSPTHLIKTRGQQVTLRCSPKSGHDTVSWYQQALGQGPQFIFQYYEEEERQRGNFPDRFSGHQFPNYSSELNVNALLLGDSALYLCASTWSGIRETQYFGPGTRLLVL.

This chain connects TRBV28 to TRBJ1-5; perhaps TRBD1 as D (5 bases). Trimming removed 1 base at V and 1 base at J, with 8 bases between. Germline lookup yields CDR1 MDHEN and CDR2 SYDVKM. The CDR3 loop spans 15 amino acids. The DNA of the CDR3 is TGTGCCAGCAGTTTATTGGAGGGGAGCAATCAGCCCCAGCATTTT. It codes for CASSLLEGSNQPQHF.

This chain uses TRBV24-1 with TRBJ2-1; TRBD2 matches 12 bases. Germline V CDR1 and CDR2: KGHDR, SFDVKD. The CDR3 runs to 18 residues. V trimming: 3 bases; J trimming: 5 bases; junction bases outside the gene matches: 10. The CDR3 region has the DNA TGTGCCACCAGTGATCCAGGACTAGCGGGGAGGGTTGACAATGAGCAGTTCTTC. Protein product: CATSDPGLAGRVDNEQFF.

This chain connects TRBV9 to TRBJ1-1; possible D gene TRBD1, 6 bases. The CDR3 spans 15 residues. Germline V gives CDR1 SGDLS, CDR2 YYNGEE. The V and J ends lost 5 bases and 1 base respectively, with 15 bases between them. The CDR3 nucleotides are TGTGCCAGCAGTGAAACCGGGACACCGAACACTGAAGCTTTCTTT. Its protein is CASSETGTPNTEAFF.

This chain uses TRBV4-3 with TRBJ2-1, with 10 bases matching TRBD2. V was clipped by 0 bases and J by 6 bases; unmatched bases: 8. Germline CDR1 is LGHNA and CDR2 is YSLEER. This CDR3 is 17 amino acids long. The CDR3 region is CASSQDLIAGGGNEQFF. DNA of the CDR3: TGCGCCAGCAGCCAAGATCTTATAGCGGGAGGCGGCAATGAGCAGTTCTTC.

This clonotype has ten or more counts. The rearrangement uses TRBV5-1 and TRBJ2-7; D uncertain. V was shortened by 0 bases and J by 1 base, with 8 bases between the two germline ends. CDR1 is SGHRS and CDR2 is YFSETQ in the germline V gene. The CDR3 is 14 residues long. The CDR3 nucleotides read TGCGCCAGCAGCTTGGGGATTCGTTCCTACGAGCAGTACTTC. It specifies CASSLGIRSYEQYF.

The gene calls are TRBV18 and TRBJ2-7; D uncertain. The CDR3 is 14 residues long. The germline gives CDR1 KGHSH, CDR2 LQKENI. The V and J ends lost 3 bases and 5 bases respectively, with 14 bases between them. CDR3 coding DNA: TGTGCCAGCTCACCGGGCGCGCCAGCCAACGAGCAGTACTTC. This encodes CASSPGAPANEQYF.

This chain uses TRBV20-1 with TRBJ2-7; D is perhaps TRBD1 (6 bases). The germline gives CDR1 DFQATT, CDR2 SNEGSKA (reference sequence). Trimming cost V 3 bases and J 0 bases, with 12 bases left between them. The CDR3 is made up of 14 amino acids. CDR3 sequence (DNA): TGCAGTGCTAGGGACAGTCCAAGCTCCTACGAGCAGTACTTC. Protein sequence: CSARDSPSSYEQYF.

This chain links TRBV29-1 with TRBJ1-2, with 8 nucleotides matching TRBD1. Germline CDR1 reads SQVTM; CDR2 reads ANQGSEA. The length of the CDR3 is 13 residues. V lost 7 bases and J lost 8; bases outside the gene matches: 12. The CDR3 sequence: CSARWDPGGGYTF. CDR3 nucleotides: TGCAGCGCCCGATGGGATCCAGGGGGCGGCTACACCTTC.

This chain uses TRBV20-1 with TRBJ2-1; 10 positions agree with TRBD1. This CDR3 region has 16 residues. The V and J ends lost 2 bases and 4 bases, in that order; junction bases with no gene match: 8. Germline CDR1 DFQATT, CDR2 SNEGSKA (reference sequence). Here the CDR3 DNA reads TGCAGTGCTAGAAGACAGGGGGCCTCCACTTACAATGAGCAGTTCTTC. Protein product: CSARRQGASTYNEQFF.

There are a few counts of this clonotype. The chain links TRBV7-9 to TRBJ2-3; the D is unclear. Per the germline V gene, CDR1 is SEHNR and CDR2 is FQNEAQ (reference sequence). V shed 5 bases and J shed 4 bases, with 16 bases lying between them. This CDR3 contains 15 residues. Here the CDR3 reads CASSPPQRGADTQYF. The CDR3 DNA is TGTGCCAGCAGCCCCCCGCAGCGCGGCGCAGATACGCAGTATTTT.

This clonotype has a handful of counts. The V call is TRBV20-1, the J call TRBJ2-1; 9 bases align to TRBD2. V lost 5 bases, J lost 4 bases, and 9 bases stayed unmatched. This CDR3 has 15 residues. The germline V gene encodes CDR1 DFQATT and CDR2 SNEGSKA (reference sequence). The CDR3 region has the DNA TGCAGTGCTCCGAGGCTAGCGGGGTCATACAATGAGCAGTTCTTC. Protein product: CSAPRLAGSYNEQFF.

Only a few counts were recorded for this clonotype. This chain joins TRBV29-1 and TRBJ2-7; D might be TRBD1 (5 bases). This CDR3 has 13 residues. V shed 6 bases and J shed 0 bases, with 12 bases lying between them. The germline gives CDR1 SQVTM, CDR2 ANQGSEA. CDR3 loop: CSVLLDSSYEQYF. CDR3 DNA: TGCAGCGTACTGCTAGACAGCTCCTACGAGCAGTACTTC.

This clonotype was picked up a small number of times. The chain carries TRBV18 and TRBJ2-1; D might be TRBD2 (6 bases). This CDR3 comprises 17 residues. V gave up 3 bases and J gave up 4 bases, with 19 bases separating them. Germline V CDR1 and CDR2: KGHSH, LQKENI. The CDR3 DNA sequence: TGTGCCAGCTCACCCTTACCCCGGGGAGGCTTGTACAATGAGCAGTTCTTC. It codes for CASSPLPRGGLYNEQFF.

The V call is TRBV7-8, the J call TRBJ2-7, with D maybe TRBD2 (5 bases). The V gene lost 1 base and the J gene lost 4 bases, with 17 bases spanning the gap. There are 16 residues in the CDR3. Germline V gives CDR1 SGHVS, CDR2 FQNEAQ. Here the CDR3 DNA reads TGTGCCAGCAGCTTAGGGAGGACTCTCATGAATTACGAGCAGTACTTC. It yields the protein CASSLGRTLMNYEQYF.

This clonotype was counted between two and nine times. The chain joins TRBV7-2 to TRBJ1-2; 8 nucleotides match TRBD1. In germline, CDR1 is SGHTA, CDR2 FQGNSA. CDR3 size: 16 residues. V dropped 5 bases and J dropped 4; count of bases not matched to a gene: 12. CDR3 DNA sequence: TGTGCCAGCAGCCCGATACCGGGACAGGCGGGCTATGGCTACACCTTC. It encodes CASSPIPGQAGYGYTF. Variable domain in full (rest from reference TRBV7-2 and TRBJ1-2): GAGVSQSPSNKVTEKGKDVELRCDPISGHTALYWYRQSLGQGLEFLIYFQGNSAPDKSGLPSDRFSAERTGGSVSTLTIQRTQQEDSAVYLCASSPIPGQAGYGYTFGSGTRLTVV.

V gene TRBV6-6 combines with J gene TRBJ1-1; unclear D gene. The V and J ends lost 4 bases and 4 bases respectively, with 13 bases between them. The germline CDR1 and CDR2 sequences are MNHNY and SVGAGI (reference sequence). CDR3 length: 14 amino acids. DNA for the CDR3: TGTGCCAGCAGTTCGGATTGGCTCATCACTGAAGCTTTCTTT. This gives the protein CASSSDWLITEAFF.

This clonotype was recorded at least ten times. A much larger clone is a single base away; this may be a read error. The chain recombines TRBV20-1 with TRBJ2-7; D assignment may be TRBD1 or TRBD2 (5 bases each). This CDR3 has 16 residues. V lost 6 bases and J 0 bases, leaving 21 bases between the germline ends. Per the germline V gene, CDR1 is DFQATT and CDR2 is SNEGSKA (reference sequence). The CDR3 sequence: CSARPGRAVLSYEQYF. As DNA, the CDR3 is TGCAGTGCCAGACCGGGACGAGCGGTTCTCTCCTACGAGCAGTACTTC.

The gene calls are TRBV20-1 and TRBJ2-1; D tentatively fits TRBD1 or TRBD2 (6 bases each). Germline V CDR1 and CDR2: DFQATT, SNEGSKA (reference sequence). The CDR3 loop spans 13 amino acids. V dropped 1 base and J dropped 5 bases, with 9 bases sitting between them. The DNA for the CDR3 is TGCAGTGCTAGAGCGGGGGCCCACAATGAGCAGTTCTTC. It codes for CSARAGAHNEQFF.

This chain uses TRBV5-6 with TRBJ1-1; no definite D call. This CDR3 is built from 14 residues. Trimming stripped 1 base from V and 5 bases from J, with 12 bases between. Germline CDR1 and CDR2: SGHDT and YYEEEE. This chain's CDR3 is CASSLSYGQTEAFF. The DNA of the CDR3 is TGTGCCAGCAGCTTGTCTTATGGGCAGACTGAAGCTTTCTTT.

This clonotype was counted once. The CDR3 DNA follows: TGTACCAGCAGCTTAGGGGCTAGCGGGAGCCCCCCCTACGAGCAGTACTTC. This translates into CTSSLGASGSPPYEQYF. The chain employs TRBV7-2 and TRBJ2-7; 10 bases agree with TRBD2. This CDR3 region has 17 residues. CDR1 and CDR2 from the germline V gene are SGHTA and FQGNSA. V lost 1 base to trimming and J lost 2 bases; unmatched junction nucleotides: 8.

CDR3 DNA: TGCAGCGTCTCTACGAGCGGGAGATACGATGAGCAGTTCTTC. This sequence encodes CSVSTSGRYDEQFF. The chain carries TRBV29-1 and TRBJ2-1; 8 nucleotides agree with TRBD2. The CDR3 length is 14 residues. Germline V gene sequence: CDR1 SQVTM, CDR2 ANQGSEA. V was clipped by 6 bases and J by 8 bases; unmatched bases: 12.